The 9 T cell receptor beta chains below come from one sample, sequenced in a study of T cell responses to AZD1222 COVID-19 vaccine. This table comes from immunoSEQ multiplex PCR, and its TCRdb copy is limited to in-frame clones, with some not included. The top ten hold around 6.3% of the sample, which has about 140,000 clones, 90% seen once. The sample here was peripheral blood, taken 28 days after the second AZD1222 dose. The receptors originated from an adult who received the AZD1222 COVID-19 vaccine.

The rearrangement links TRBV2 to TRBJ1-3, with a possible D match to TRBD1 (5 bases). The germline gives CDR1 SNHLY, CDR2 FYNNEI. The CDR3 covers 16 residues. The germline V and J ends were trimmed by 4 bases and 0 bases, with 13 bases remaining between them. The CDR3 sequence: CASSGPGGFSGNTIYF. CDR3 nucleotide sequence: TGTGCCAGCAGTGGCCCGGGGGGTTTCTCTGGAAACACCATATATTTT.

The chain employs TRBV19 and TRBJ1-5; D remains unclear. Trimming took off 5 bases at V and 0 bases at J, with 17 bases between the two ends. Germline loops: CDR1 LNHDA, CDR2 SQIVND (reference sequence). The CDR3 extends over 17 amino acids. Here the CDR3 DNA reads TGTGCCAGTAGTTACGGGCAGAGTCAGTTTAGCAATCAGCCCCAGCATTTT. This gives the protein CASSYGQSQFSNQPQHF.

This clone was found once. The chain couples TRBV6-4 to TRBJ2-1; D might be TRBD2 (5 bases). In germline, CDR1 is MRHNA, CDR2 SNTAGT. The CDR3 length is 14 residues. The V gene lost 5 bases and the J gene lost 0 bases, with 8 bases spanning the gap. CDR3 nucleotides: TGTGCCAGCAGTAGGGAGAGCTCCTACAATGAGCAGTTCTTC. Its translation is CASSRESSYNEQFF.

J is TRBJ2-7 and V is TRBV6-5; tentative D call: TRBD2 (6 bases). The CDR3 sequence is 14 residues long. From germline, CDR1 is MNHEY and CDR2 SVGAGI. The V and J ends lost 2 bases and 3 bases respectively, with 11 bases between them. This chain's CDR3 is CASSYGGNLYEQYF. As DNA, the CDR3 is TGTGCCAGCAGTTACGGGGGGAACCTCTACGAGCAGTACTTC.

The rearrangement uses TRBV7-6 and TRBJ1-2; a possible D gene is TRBD1 (6 bases). The CDR3 runs 16 residues. V was cut by 2 bases and J by 2 bases, with 15 bases left in between. The germline CDR1 and CDR2 sequences are SGHVS and FNYEAQ. CDR3 region: CASSLSPQTGNYGYTF. The CDR3 DNA reads TGTGCCAGCAGCTTATCCCCACAGACAGGAAACTATGGCTACACCTTC. The entire variable domain, with the rest obtained from reference TRBV7-6 and TRBJ1-2, is as follows: GAGVSQSPRYKVTKRGQDVALRCDPISGHVSLYWYRQALGQGPEFLTYFNYEAQQDKSGLPNDRFSAERPEGSISTLTIQRTEQRDSAMYRCASSLSPQTGNYGYTFGSGTRLTVV.

V is TRBV11-2 and J is TRBJ1-3; no clear D gene. The germline V gene has CDR1 SGHAT and CDR2 FQNNGV. CDR3 length: 14 amino acids. V lost 1 base and J 3 bases, leaving 7 bases between the germline ends. The chain's CDR3 is CASSLVTLGNTIYF. The CDR3 DNA reads as TGTGCCAGCAGCTTAGTGACACTTGGAAACACCATATATTTT.

This chain connects TRBV18 to TRBJ1-4, with D uncertain. V was clipped by 0 bases and J by 3 bases, with 2 bases between them. From germline, CDR1 is KGHSH and CDR2 LQKENI. The length of the CDR3 is 13 residues. The CDR3 bases are TGTGCCAGCTCACCACCCCCTAATGAAAAACTGTTTTTT. This encodes CASSPPPNEKLFF.

V and J are TRBV5-1 and TRBJ1-2; D uncertain. Trimming removed 7 bases from V and 7 bases from J, with 23 bases in between. This CDR3 is 15 amino acids long. CDR1 is SGHRS and CDR2 is YFSETQ in the germline V gene. CDR3 DNA: TGCGCCAGCGCCCCCTCTCCCGACCAACCCCGTGGCTACACCTTC. Its protein is CASAPSPDQPRGYTF.

The chain links TRBV10-3 to TRBJ2-2; 7 positions agree with TRBD2. CDR1 and CDR2 (germline): ENHRY, SYGVKD. J lost 4 bases, V lost 10 bases, and 6 bases had no gene match. The length of the CDR3 is 13 residues. DNA of the CDR3: TGTGCCAACCGAGCGGGAAGCACCGGGGAGCTGTTTTTT. This sequence encodes CANRAGSTGELFF.